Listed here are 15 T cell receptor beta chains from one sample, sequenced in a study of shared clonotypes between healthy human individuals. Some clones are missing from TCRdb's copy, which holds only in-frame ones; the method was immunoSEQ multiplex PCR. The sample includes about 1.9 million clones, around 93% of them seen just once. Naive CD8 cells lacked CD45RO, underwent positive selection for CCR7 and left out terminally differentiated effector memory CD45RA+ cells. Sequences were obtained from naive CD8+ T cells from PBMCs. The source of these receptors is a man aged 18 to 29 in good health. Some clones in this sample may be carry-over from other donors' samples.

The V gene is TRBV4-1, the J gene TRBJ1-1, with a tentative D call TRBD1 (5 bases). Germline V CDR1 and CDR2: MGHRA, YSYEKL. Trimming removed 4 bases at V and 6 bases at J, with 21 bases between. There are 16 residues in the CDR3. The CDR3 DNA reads TGCGCCAGCAGCCTCGGACAATTCAGAAGCGACGCTGAAGCTTTCTTT. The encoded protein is CASSLGQFRSDAEAFF.

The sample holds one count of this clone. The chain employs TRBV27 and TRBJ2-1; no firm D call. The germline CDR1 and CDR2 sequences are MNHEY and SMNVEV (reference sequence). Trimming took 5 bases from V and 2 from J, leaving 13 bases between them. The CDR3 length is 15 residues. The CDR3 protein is CASSRTGSPYNEQFF. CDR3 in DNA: TGTGCCAGCAGTCGGACCGGGTCGCCCTACAATGAGCAGTTCTTC.

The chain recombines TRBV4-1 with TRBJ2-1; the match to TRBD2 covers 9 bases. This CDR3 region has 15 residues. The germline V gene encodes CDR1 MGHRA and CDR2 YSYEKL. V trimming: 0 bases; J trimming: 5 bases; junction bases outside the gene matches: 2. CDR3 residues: CASSQDPSGNNEQFF. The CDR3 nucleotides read TGCGCCAGCAGCCAAGACCCTAGCGGGAACAATGAGCAGTTCTTC.

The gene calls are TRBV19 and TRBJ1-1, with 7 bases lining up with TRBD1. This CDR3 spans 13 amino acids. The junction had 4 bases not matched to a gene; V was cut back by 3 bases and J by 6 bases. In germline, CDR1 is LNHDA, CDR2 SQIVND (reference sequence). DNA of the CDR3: TGTGCCAGTAGTATTCCCGGGACAGCTGAAGCTTTCTTT. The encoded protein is CASSIPGTAEAFF.

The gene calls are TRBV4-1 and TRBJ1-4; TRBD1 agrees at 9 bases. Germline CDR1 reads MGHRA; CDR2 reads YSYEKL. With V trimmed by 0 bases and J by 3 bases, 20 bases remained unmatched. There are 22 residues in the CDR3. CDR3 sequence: CASSQDPVGPWTGVAANEKLFF. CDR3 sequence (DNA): TGCGCCAGCAGCCAAGATCCTGTTGGTCCTTGGACAGGGGTAGCGGCTAATGAAAAACTGTTTTTT.

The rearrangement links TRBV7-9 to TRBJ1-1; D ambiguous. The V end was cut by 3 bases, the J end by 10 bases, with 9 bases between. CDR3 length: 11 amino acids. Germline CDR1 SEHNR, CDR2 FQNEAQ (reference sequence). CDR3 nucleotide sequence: TGTGCCAGCAGCTTTCATCCTCCAGCTTTCTTT. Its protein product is CASSFHPPAFF.

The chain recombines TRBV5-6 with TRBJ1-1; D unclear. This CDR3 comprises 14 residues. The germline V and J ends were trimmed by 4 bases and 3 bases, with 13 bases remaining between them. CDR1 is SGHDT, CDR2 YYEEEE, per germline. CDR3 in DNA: TGTGCCAGCAGCCGAACCGGTTGGGACACTGAAGCTTTCTTT. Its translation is CASSRTGWDTEAFF.

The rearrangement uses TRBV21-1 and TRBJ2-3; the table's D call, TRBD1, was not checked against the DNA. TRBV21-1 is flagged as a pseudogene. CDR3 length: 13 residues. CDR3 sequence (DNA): TGTGCCAGCACACGACAAAGCACAGATACGCAGTATTTT. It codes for CASTRQSTDTQYF.

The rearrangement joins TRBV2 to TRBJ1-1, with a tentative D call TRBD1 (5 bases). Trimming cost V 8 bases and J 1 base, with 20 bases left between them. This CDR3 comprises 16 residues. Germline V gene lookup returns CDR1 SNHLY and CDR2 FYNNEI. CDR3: CASDGGARNQNTEAFF. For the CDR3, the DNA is TGTGCCAGCGATGGAGGGGCACGGAACCAGAACACTGAAGCTTTCTTT.

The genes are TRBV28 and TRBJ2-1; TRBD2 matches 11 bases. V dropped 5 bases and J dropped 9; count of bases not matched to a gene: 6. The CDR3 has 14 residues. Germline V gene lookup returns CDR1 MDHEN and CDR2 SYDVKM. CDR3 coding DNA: TGTGCCAGCAGTCCCTACGGACTAGCGGGTGAGCAGTTCTTC. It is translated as CASSPYGLAGEQFF.

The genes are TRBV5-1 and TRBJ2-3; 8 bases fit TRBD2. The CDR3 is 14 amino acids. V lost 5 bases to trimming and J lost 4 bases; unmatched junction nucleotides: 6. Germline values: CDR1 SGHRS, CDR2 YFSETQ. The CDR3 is CASSAGRGSDTQYF. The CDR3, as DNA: TGCGCCAGCAGTGCCGGGAGGGGGTCAGATACGCAGTATTTT.

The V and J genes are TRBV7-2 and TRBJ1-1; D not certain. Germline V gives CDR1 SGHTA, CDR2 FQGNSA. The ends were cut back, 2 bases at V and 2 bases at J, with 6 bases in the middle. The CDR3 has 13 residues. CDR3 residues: CASSLWSNTEAFF. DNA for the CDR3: TGTGCCAGCAGCTTATGGTCCAACACTGAAGCTTTCTTT. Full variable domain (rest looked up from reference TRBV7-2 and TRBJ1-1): GAGVSQSPSNKVTEKGKDVELRCDPISGHTALYWYRQSLGQGLEFLIYFQGNSAPDKSGLPSDRFSAERTGGSVSTLTIQRTQQEDSAVYLCASSLWSNTEAFFGQGTRLTVV.

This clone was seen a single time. DNA for the CDR3: TGTGCCAGCTCGTGGTGGAGGTATGGCTACACCTTC. Translated: CASSWWRYGYTF. The chain employs TRBV9 and TRBJ1-2; no clear D. Germline CDR1 is SGDLS and CDR2 is YYNGEE. The CDR3 extends over 12 amino acids. The V and J ends lost 7 bases and 5 bases respectively, with 12 bases between them.

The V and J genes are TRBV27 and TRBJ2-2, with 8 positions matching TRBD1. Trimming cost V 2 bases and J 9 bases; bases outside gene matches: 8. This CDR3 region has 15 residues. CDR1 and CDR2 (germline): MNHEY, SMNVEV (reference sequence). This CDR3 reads CASSLQGAGTWELFF. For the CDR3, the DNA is TGTGCCAGCAGTTTACAGGGGGCCGGCACTTGGGAGCTGTTTTTT.

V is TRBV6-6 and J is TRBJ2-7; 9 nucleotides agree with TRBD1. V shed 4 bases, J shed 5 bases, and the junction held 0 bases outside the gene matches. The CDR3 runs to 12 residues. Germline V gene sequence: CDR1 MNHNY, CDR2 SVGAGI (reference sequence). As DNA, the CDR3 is TGTGCCAGCAGTTGGACAGGGGACGAGCAGTACTTC. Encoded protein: CASSWTGDEQYF.